Listed here are 5 T cell receptor beta chains from one sample, sequenced in a study of T cell responses to AZD1222 COVID-19 vaccine. The table came from immunoSEQ multiplex PCR; TCRdb's copy has only in-frame clones and leaves some out. The data show 250,000 to 300,000 clones, approximately 94% seen once. The specimen was peripheral blood, collected 28 days after the second AZD1222 dose. Receptor source: an adult who received the AZD1222 COVID-19 vaccine.

J is TRBJ1-3 and V is TRBV7-5. TRBV7-5 counts as a pseudogene. The CDR3 has 10 residues. The CDR3 sequence: CARSRNTIYF. In DNA, the CDR3 is TGTGCCAGAAGCCGAAACACCATATATTTT.

V and J are TRBV2 and TRBJ1-6, with a weak D call TRBD1 (5 bases). This CDR3 has 14 residues. V lost 6 bases and J lost 11, with 17 bases in between. The germline V gene encodes CDR1 SNHLY and CDR2 FYNNEI. This CDR3 reads CASRGGQGGPPLHF. CDR3 nucleotide sequence: TGTGCCAGCAGAGGTGGTCAGGGAGGGCCACCCCTCCACTTT.

The V gene is TRBV28, the J gene TRBJ1-5; D uncertain. From germline, CDR1 is MDHEN and CDR2 SYDVKM. V gave up 2 bases and J gave up 3 bases, with 5 bases separating them. This CDR3 is 13 amino acids long. The chain's CDR3 is CASSLQVNQPQHF. CDR3 nucleotides: TGTGCCAGCAGTTTACAGGTCAATCAGCCCCAGCATTTT.

This clone was found once. The rearrangement links TRBV4-1 to TRBJ1-5, with D perhaps TRBD1 (5 bases). CDR1 and CDR2 from the germline V gene are MGHRA and YSYEKL. The CDR3 sequence is 14 residues long. Trimming took 0 bases from V and 9 from J, leaving 12 bases between them. The CDR3 DNA reads TGCGCCAGCAGCCAAGATGGGGGAATCTGGCCCCAGCATTTT. Its translation is CASSQDGGIWPQHF.

There are a few counts of this clone. The gene calls are TRBV2 and TRBJ2-7, with a possible D match to TRBD1 (6 bases). The CDR3 is 12 amino acids. Germline CDR1 reads SNHLY; CDR2 reads FYNNEI. V dropped 8 bases and J dropped 2 bases, with 10 bases sitting between them. CDR3 nucleotides: TGTGCCAGCGCGGCAGGGGCCTACGAGCAGTACTTC. Translation: CASAAGAYEQYF.